This T cell receptor (beta chain) is drawn from a study of cytomegalovirus exposure and HLA in healthy donors. Points from the study as a whole: When analyzed later, a missense DCLRE1C variant was found to be linked to TCR beta V- and J-gene trimming.

The germline gives CDR1 SGHRS, CDR2 YFSETQ. Trimming removed 4 bases from V and 3 bases from J; junction bases left unmatched: 9. The length of the CDR3 is 15 residues. Concerning this clone itself: What it binds is unknown.

In the PCR, 60 Vbeta and 13 Jbeta primers were used. The assay was immunoSEQ multiplex PCR, and TCRdb's table has in-frame clones only and misses some. The sample lists 150,000 to 200,000 clones; roughly 83% were seen once. The receptor comes from a woman in her forties or fifties in good health and CMV-seronegative. Sequencing used PBMCs. The J gene is TRBJ1-2, the V gene TRBV5-1; 7 bases are shared with TRBD1. The CDR3 nucleotides read TGCGCCAGCAGCAACCGGGTTACAGGGGACTATGGCTACACCTTC. Its protein product is CASSNRVTGDYGYTF. The complete variable domain, with remaining parts taken from reference TRBV5-1 and TRBJ1-2, reads KAGVTQTPRYLIKTRGQQVTLSCSPISGHRSVSWYQQTPGQGLQFLFEYFSETQRNKGNFPGRFSGRQFSNSRSEMNVSTLELGDSALYLCASSNRVTGDYGYTFGSGTRLTVV.